This T cell receptor (beta chain) was found in a study of untreated major depressive disorder. CDR1 and CDR2 from the germline V gene are SGHRS and YFSETQ. The CDR3 is 14 amino acids. Trimming removed 2 bases at V and 3 bases at J, with 10 bases between. Study findings and constraints: CD4+ T cells from depressed patients used TRBV05-01 (Vbeta 5.1) more often than controls.

No psychiatric drugs, including antidepressants, for at least 8 weeks beforehand. Regarding this clone: Its matching antigen is unknown.

Profiling relied on immunoSEQ multiplex PCR, and the TCRdb table lists in-frame clones only, not all of them. This sample carries 10,000 to 15,000 clones, nearly 95% of them seen once, and the ten largest clones take about 0.8%. This receptor was identified in a young man with major depressive disorder. The chain links TRBV5-1 to TRBJ2-3; no clear D. The sequenced sample was CD4+ T cells from PBMCs. CDR3 coding DNA: TGCGCCAGCAGCTTCGGGTCAAAGACAGATACGCAGTATTTT. Its translation: CASSFGSKTDTQYF.